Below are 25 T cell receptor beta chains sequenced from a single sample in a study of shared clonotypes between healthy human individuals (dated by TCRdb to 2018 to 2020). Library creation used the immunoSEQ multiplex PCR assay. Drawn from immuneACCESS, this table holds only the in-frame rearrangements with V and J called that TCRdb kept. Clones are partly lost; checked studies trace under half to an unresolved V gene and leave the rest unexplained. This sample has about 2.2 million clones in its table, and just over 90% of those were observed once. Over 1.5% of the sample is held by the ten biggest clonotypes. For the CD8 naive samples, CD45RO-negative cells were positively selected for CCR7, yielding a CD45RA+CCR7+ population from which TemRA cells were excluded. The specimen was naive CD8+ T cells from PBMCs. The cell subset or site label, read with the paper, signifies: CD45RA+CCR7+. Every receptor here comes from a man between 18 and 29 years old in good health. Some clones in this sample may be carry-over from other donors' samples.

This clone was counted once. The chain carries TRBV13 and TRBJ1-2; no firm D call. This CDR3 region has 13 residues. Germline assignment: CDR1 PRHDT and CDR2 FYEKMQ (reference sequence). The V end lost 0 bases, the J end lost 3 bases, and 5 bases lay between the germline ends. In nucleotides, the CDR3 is TGTGCCAGCAGCTTAGGCCCGGACTATGGCTACACCTTC. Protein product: CASSLGPDYGYTF.

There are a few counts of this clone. CDR3 DNA: TGTGCCAGCAGCCCTAGAGATGCAGGGAGTGAAAAACTGTTTTTT. Translating gives CASSPRDAGSEKLFF. This chain uses TRBV11-2 with TRBJ1-4, with D perhaps matching TRBD1 (5 bases). This CDR3 has 15 amino acids. Per germline, CDR1 SGHAT and CDR2 FQNNGV. V was cut by 5 bases and J by 7 bases, with 17 bases left in between.

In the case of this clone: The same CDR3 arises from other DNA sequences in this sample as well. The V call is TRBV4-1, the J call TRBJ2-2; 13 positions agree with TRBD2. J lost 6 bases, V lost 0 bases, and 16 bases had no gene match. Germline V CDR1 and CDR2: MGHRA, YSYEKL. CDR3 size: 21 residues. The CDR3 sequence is CASSQERGQVGTSGKAGELFF. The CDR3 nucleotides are TGCGCCAGCAGCCAAGAGAGGGGCCAAGTTGGGACTAGCGGGAAGGCCGGGGAGCTGTTTTTT.

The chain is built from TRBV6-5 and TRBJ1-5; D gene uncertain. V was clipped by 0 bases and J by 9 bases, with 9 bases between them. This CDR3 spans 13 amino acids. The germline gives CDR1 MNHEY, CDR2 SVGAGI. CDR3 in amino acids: CASSYSPAGPQHF. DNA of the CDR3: TGTGCCAGCAGTTACTCGCCCGCAGGGCCCCAGCATTTT.

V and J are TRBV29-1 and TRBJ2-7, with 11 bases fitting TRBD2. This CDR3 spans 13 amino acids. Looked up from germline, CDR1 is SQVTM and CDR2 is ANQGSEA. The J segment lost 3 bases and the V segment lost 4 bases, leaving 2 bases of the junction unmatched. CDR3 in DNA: TGCAGCGTTGGCGGGACTAGCGGCTACGAGCAGTACTTC. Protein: CSVGGTSGYEQYF.

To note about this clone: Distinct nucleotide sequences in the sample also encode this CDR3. CDR3 in DNA: TGTGCCAGCAGCTTAGCGGGACACTCCTACGAGCAGTACTTC. Residues: CASSLAGHSYEQYF. The rearrangement uses TRBV27 and TRBJ2-7; 8 nucleotides line up with TRBD2. Trimming cost V 6 bases and J 0 bases; bases outside gene matches: 4. Per the germline V gene, CDR1 is MNHEY and CDR2 is SMNVEV (reference sequence). The CDR3 runs 14 residues.

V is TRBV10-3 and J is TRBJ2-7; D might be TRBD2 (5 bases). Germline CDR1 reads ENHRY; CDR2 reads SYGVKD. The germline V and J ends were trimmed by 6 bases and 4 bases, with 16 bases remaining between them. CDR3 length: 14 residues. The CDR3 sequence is CAISEGQLVYEQYF. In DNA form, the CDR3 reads TGTGCCATCAGCGAGGGTCAATTGGTATACGAGCAGTACTTC.

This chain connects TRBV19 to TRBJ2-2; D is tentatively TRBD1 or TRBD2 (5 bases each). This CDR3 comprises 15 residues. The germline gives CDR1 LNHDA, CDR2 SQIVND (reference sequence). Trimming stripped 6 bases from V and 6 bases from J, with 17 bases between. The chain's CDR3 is CASRPGPLSPGELFF. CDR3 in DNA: TGTGCCAGTAGACCGGGGCCCTTGTCCCCCGGGGAGCTGTTTTTT.

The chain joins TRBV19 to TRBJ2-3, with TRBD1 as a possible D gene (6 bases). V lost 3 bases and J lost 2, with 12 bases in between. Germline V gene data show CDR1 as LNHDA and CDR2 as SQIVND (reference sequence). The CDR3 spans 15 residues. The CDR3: CASSMRQVNTDTQYF. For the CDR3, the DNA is TGTGCCAGTAGTATGAGACAGGTTAACACAGATACGCAGTATTTT.

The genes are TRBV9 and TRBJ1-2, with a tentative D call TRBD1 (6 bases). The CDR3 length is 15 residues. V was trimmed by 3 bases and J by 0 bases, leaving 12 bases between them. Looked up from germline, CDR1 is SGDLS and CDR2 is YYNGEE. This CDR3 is CASSDRQAANYGYTF. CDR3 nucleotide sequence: TGTGCCAGCAGCGACCGACAGGCCGCTAACTATGGCTACACCTTC.

The CDR3 loop reads CASSLEVAGSYEQYF. CDR3 bases: TGTGCCAGCAGTTTAGAAGTAGCGGGATCGTACGAGCAGTACTTC. This chain links TRBV27 with TRBJ2-7; 8 nucleotides agree with TRBD2. The CDR3 is 15 residues long. Germline V gene data show CDR1 as MNHEY and CDR2 as SMNVEV (reference sequence). The trim removed 2 bases at V and 4 bases at J, leaving 7 bases unmatched.

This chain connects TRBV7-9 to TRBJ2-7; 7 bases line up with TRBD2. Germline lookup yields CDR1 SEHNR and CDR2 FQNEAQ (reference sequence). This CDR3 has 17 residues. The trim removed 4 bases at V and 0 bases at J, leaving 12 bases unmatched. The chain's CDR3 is CASSSPFAGESSYEQYF. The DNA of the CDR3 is TGTGCCAGCAGCTCCCCCTTTGCGGGAGAGAGCTCCTACGAGCAGTACTTC. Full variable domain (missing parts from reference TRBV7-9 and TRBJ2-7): DTGVSQNPRHKITKRGQNVTFRCDPISEHNRLYWYRQTLGQGPEFLTYFQNEAQLEKSRLLSDRFSAERPKGSFSTLEIQRTEQGDSAMYLCASSSPFAGESSYEQYFGPGTRLTVT.

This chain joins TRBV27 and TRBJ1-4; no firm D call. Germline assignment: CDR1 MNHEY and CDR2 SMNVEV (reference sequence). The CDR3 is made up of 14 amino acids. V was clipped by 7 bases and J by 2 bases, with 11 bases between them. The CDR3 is CASTTSGTNEKLFF. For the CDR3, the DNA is TGTGCCAGCACCACCTCGGGGACTAATGAAAAACTGTTTTTT.

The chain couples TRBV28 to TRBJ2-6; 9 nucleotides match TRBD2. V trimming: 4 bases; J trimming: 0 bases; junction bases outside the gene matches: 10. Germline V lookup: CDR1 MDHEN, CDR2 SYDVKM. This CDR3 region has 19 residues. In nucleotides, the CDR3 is TGTGCCAGCAGTTCTCCTAGACTAGCGGTGAGCTCTGGGGCCAACGTCCTGACTTTC. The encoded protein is CASSSPRLAVSSGANVLTF.

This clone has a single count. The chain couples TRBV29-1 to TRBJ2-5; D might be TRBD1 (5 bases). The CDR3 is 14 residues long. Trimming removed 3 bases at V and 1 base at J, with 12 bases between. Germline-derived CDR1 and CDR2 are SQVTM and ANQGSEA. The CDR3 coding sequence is TGCAGCGTTGACTTAGGGGATTTCCAAGAGACCCAGTACTTC. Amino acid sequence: CSVDLGDFQETQYF.

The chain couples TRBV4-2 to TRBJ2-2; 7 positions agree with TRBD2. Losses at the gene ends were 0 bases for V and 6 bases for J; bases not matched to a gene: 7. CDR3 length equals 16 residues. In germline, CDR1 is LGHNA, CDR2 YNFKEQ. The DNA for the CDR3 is TGTGCCAGCAGCCAAGATAATGGACTAGAGTCCGGGGAGCTGTTTTTT. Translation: CASSQDNGLESGELFF.

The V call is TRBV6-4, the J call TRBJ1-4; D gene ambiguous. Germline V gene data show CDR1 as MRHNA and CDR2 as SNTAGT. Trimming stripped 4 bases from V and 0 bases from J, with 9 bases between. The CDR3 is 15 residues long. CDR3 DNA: TGTGCCAGCAGTGGACGGAGACCAACTAATGAAAAACTGTTTTTT. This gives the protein CASSGRRPTNEKLFF.

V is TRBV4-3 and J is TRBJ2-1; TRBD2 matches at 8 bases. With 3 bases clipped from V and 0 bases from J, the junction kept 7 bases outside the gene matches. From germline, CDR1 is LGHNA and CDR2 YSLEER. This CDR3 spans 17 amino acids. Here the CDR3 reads CASSHLTSESSYNEQFF. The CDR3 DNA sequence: TGCGCCAGCAGCCATCTGACTAGCGAAAGCTCCTACAATGAGCAGTTCTTC.

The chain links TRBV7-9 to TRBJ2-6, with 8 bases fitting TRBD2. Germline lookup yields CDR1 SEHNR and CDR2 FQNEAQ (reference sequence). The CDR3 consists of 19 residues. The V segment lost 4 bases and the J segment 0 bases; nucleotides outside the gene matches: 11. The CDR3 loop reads CASSWGLLREDSGANVLTF. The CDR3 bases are TGTGCCAGCAGCTGGGGCCTACTGCGGGAGGACTCTGGGGCCAACGTCCTGACTTTC.

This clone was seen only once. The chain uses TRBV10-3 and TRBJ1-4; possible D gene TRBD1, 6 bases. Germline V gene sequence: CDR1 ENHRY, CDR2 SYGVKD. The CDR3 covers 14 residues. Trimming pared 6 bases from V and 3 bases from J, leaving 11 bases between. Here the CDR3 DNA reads TGTGCCATCAGCAACAGGGCGGCTAATGAAAAACTGTTTTTT. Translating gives CAISNRAANEKLFF.

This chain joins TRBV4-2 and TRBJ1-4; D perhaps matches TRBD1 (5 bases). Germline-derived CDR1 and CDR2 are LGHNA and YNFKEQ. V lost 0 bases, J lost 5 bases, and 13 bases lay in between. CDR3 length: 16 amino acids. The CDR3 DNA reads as TGTGCCAGCAGCCAAGATTTAACAGGACCGAATGAAAAACTGTTTTTT. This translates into CASSQDLTGPNEKLFF.

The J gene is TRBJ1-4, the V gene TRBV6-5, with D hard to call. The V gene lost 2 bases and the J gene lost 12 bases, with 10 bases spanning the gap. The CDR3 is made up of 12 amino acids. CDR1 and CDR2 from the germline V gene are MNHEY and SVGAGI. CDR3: CASSYGLNELFF. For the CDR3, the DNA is TGTGCCAGCAGTTACGGACTAAACGAACTGTTTTTT.

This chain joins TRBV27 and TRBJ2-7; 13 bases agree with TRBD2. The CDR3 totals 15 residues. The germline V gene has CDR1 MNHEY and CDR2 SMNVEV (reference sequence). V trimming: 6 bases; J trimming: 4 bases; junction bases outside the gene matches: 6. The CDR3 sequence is CASRGGTSGDYEQYF. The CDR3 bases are TGTGCCAGCAGGGGGGGGACTAGCGGGGATTACGAGCAGTACTTC.

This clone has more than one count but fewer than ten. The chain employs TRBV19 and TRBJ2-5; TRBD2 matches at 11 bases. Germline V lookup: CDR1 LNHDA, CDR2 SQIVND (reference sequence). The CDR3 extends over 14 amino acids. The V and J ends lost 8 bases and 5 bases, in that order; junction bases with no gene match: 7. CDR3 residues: CASRASGGQETQYF. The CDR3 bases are TGTGCCAGTCGGGCTAGCGGGGGGCAGGAGACCCAGTACTTC. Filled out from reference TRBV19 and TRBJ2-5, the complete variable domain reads DGGITQSPKYLFRKEGQNVTLSCEQNLNHDAMYWYRQDPGQGLRLIYYSQIVNDFQKGDIAEGYSVSREKKESFPLTVTSAQKNPTAFYLCASRASGGQETQYFGPGTRLLVL.

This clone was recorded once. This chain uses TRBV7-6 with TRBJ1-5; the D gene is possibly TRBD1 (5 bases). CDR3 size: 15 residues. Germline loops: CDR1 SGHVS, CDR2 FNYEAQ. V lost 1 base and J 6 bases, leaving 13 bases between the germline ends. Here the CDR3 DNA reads TGTGCCAGCAGCTTAGAACCGGCAGGGCGTCAGCCCCAGCATTTT. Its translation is CASSLEPAGRQPQHF.